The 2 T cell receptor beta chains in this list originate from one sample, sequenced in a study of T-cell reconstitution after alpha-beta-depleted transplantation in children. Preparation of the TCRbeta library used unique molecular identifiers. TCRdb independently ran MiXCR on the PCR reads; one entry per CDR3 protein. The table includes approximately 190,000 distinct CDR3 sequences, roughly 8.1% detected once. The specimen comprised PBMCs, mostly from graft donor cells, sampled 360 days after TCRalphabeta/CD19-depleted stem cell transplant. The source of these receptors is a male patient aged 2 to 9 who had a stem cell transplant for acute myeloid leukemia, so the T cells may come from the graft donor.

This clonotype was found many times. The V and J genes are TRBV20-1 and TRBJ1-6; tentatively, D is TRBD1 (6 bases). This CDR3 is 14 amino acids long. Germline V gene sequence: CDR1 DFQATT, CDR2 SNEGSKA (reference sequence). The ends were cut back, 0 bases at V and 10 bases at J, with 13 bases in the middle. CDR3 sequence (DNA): TGCAGTGCTAGAGAGGGGGGCATTGACTCACCCCTCCACTTT. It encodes CSAREGGIDSPLHF.

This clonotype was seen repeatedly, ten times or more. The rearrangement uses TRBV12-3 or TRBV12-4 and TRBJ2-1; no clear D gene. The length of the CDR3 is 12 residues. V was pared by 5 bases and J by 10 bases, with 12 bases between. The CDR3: CASSNHFLEQFF. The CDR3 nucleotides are TGTGCCAGCAGTAACCACTTTCTGGAGCAGTTCTTC.